This TCR beta chain was captured by sequencing in a study of blood T cell repertoires in COVID-19. Profiled with immunoSEQ multiplex PCR; TCRdb holds only in-frame clones, not every one. This sample has approximately 170,000 clones, with roughly 85% found just once. Germline values: CDR1 SGHAT, CDR2 FQNNGV. The CDR3 loop spans 14 amino acids. V lost 4 bases and J lost 3, with 13 bases in between. The receptor's source is a woman in her 70s in a cohort exposed to, infected with or recovered from COVID-19 (not recorded which). The sequencing input was PBMCs or T cells enriched from blood (not recorded which). The chain uses TRBV11-2 and TRBJ2-7; TRBD1 might be the D (5 bases). As DNA, the CDR3 is TGTGCCAGCAGCTCTTTTGGACACCTCTACGAGCAGTACTTC. Translation: CASSSFGHLYEQYF.